One sample yielded the 18 T cell receptor beta chains listed below, sequenced in a study of OX40 agonist ivuxolimab in advanced cancers. Sequencing was performed with immunoSEQ multiplex PCR; in TCRdb, only in-frame clones are kept and a portion is missing. The sample records tens of thousands of clones, around nine tenths being singletons. The specimen was CD4+ or CD8+ T cells sorted from blood, collected in a trial of the OX40 agonist ivuxolimab. These receptors all stem from an adult with an advanced solid tumor such as melanoma, head and neck, liver or kidney cancer.

CDR3 nucleotides: TGTGCCAGCAGTTTATGGGCAGAACAAGAGACCCAGTACTTC. Translating it yields CASSLWAEQETQYF. The chain uses TRBV28 and TRBJ2-5; no clear D. CDR1 and CDR2 from the germline V gene are MDHEN and SYDVKM. The CDR3 loop spans 14 amino acids. Trimming cost V 0 bases and J 2 bases, with 7 bases left between them.

The J gene is TRBJ2-7, the V gene TRBV5-4, with D maybe TRBD2 (5 bases). V lost 0 bases, J lost 1 base, and 11 bases lay in between. This CDR3 comprises 15 residues. Looked up from germline, CDR1 is SGHNT and CDR2 is YYREEE (reference sequence). The CDR3 DNA follows: TGTGCCAGCAGCTTGGTCGAGGGCGGTTCCTACGAGCAGTACTTC. Protein product: CASSLVEGGSYEQYF.

J is TRBJ2-5 and V is TRBV9; 15 bases fit TRBD2. Germline assignment: CDR1 SGDLS and CDR2 YYNGEE. This CDR3 contains 16 residues. V gave up 0 bases and J gave up 5 bases; unmatched junction bases: 2. The CDR3 DNA is TGTGCCAGCAGCGTAGCTGGACTAGCGGGAGGGGAGACCCAGTACTTC. Translation: CASSVAGLAGGETQYF.

The chain joins TRBV7-9 to TRBJ2-1; D perhaps matches TRBD2 (6 bases). The CDR3 runs 15 residues. V was trimmed by 1 base and J by 7 bases, leaving 14 bases between them. Germline-derived CDR1 and CDR2 are SEHNR and FQNEAQ (reference sequence). The CDR3 nucleotides are TGTGCCAGCAGCTTAGTCAGGGAACGGGGGAATGAGCAGTTCTTC. It translates to CASSLVRERGNEQFF.

This chain connects TRBV10-3 to TRBJ1-1, with D possibly being TRBD1 (5 bases). Trimming pared 3 bases from V and 0 bases from J, leaving 11 bases between. Per the germline V gene, CDR1 is ENHRY and CDR2 is SYGVKD. The CDR3 has 15 amino acids. CDR3 sequence (DNA): TGTGCCATCAGTGAATCAGGGACCATGAACACTGAAGCTTTCTTT. Translated: CAISESGTMNTEAFF.

This clone occurred many times. The chain couples TRBV5-1 to TRBJ2-7, with 8 bases aligning to TRBD1. CDR1 SGHRS and CDR2 YFSETQ come from the germline V gene. V trimming: 4 bases; J trimming: 0 bases; junction bases outside the gene matches: 6. This CDR3 has 15 amino acids. CDR3 nucleotide sequence: TGCGCCAGCAGCCATCTACAGGGGGACTCCTACGAGCAGTACTTC. Its protein is CASSHLQGDSYEQYF.

This clone was counted a single time. J is TRBJ1-5 and V is TRBV27; TRBD1 is a possible D gene (5 bases). This CDR3 is 15 amino acids long. Trimming left V 6 bases short and J 3 bases short, with 15 bases between. In germline, CDR1 is MNHEY, CDR2 SMNVEV (reference sequence). CDR3 coding DNA: TGTGCCAGCAGCCCGGGGCCCGGGGACAATCAGCCCCAGCATTTT. Amino acid sequence: CASSPGPGDNQPQHF.

The rearrangement links TRBV9 to TRBJ2-3; 8 nucleotides match TRBD2. Germline trimming cut 0 bases from V and 3 bases from J; bases unmatched to any gene: 3. Germline CDR1 reads SGDLS; CDR2 reads YYNGEE. The CDR3 totals 15 residues. The CDR3 DNA follows: TGTGCCAGCAGCGTAGGGGGACTAGGTACAGATACGCAGTATTTT. Translating it yields CASSVGGLGTDTQYF. The full variable domain, its missing parts supplied by reference TRBV9 and TRBJ2-3, is DSGVTQTPKHLITATGQRVTLRCSPRSGDLSVYWYQQSLDQGLQFLIQYYNGEERAKGNILERFSAQQFPDLHSELNLSSLELGDSALYFCASSVGGLGTDTQYFGPGTRLTVL.

The chain has TRBV4-3 and TRBJ2-5; a weak D match, TRBD1 (5 bases). V gave up 0 bases and J gave up 5 bases, with 19 bases separating them. Germline V lookup: CDR1 LGHNA, CDR2 YSLEER. The CDR3 totals 17 residues. CDR3 nucleotides: TGCGCCAGCAGCCAAGATAGTAGGGGTATGTTGGTGGAGACCCAGTACTTC. Amino acids: CASSQDSRGMLVETQYF.

The gene calls are TRBV28 and TRBJ2-3; no firm D call. Per the germline V gene, CDR1 is MDHEN and CDR2 is SYDVKM. There are 15 residues in the CDR3. Between the trimmed V and J ends, which lost 8 bases and 2 bases, there was a span of 17 bases. CDR3 sequence reads: CASSGLPTYTDTQYF. CDR3 DNA: TGTGCCAGCTCGGGCCTGCCGACCTACACAGATACGCAGTATTTT.

This chain links TRBV28 with TRBJ2-2, with D unclear. V was cut by 1 base and J by 0 bases, with 6 bases left in between. This CDR3 has 15 amino acids. CDR1 MDHEN and CDR2 SYDVKM come from the germline V gene. In DNA form, the CDR3 reads TGTGCCAGCAGTTTATTTGAGCCGAACACCGGGGAGCTGTTTTTT. Its translation: CASSLFEPNTGELFF.

J is TRBJ1-2 and V is TRBV13; the D gene is possibly TRBD1 (6 bases). Germline values: CDR1 PRHDT, CDR2 FYEKMQ (reference sequence). Trimming stripped 5 bases from V and 3 bases from J, with 19 bases between. The CDR3 totals 16 residues. The CDR3 loop is CASSQDRGLEDYGYTF. The CDR3 DNA follows: TGTGCCAGCAGCCAAGATAGGGGGTTGGAGGACTATGGCTACACCTTC.

This chain uses TRBV19 with TRBJ2-1; 8 positions agree with TRBD1. The CDR3 length is 15 residues. V dropped 7 bases and J dropped 3; count of bases not matched to a gene: 8. The germline CDR1 and CDR2 sequences are LNHDA and SQIVND (reference sequence). For the CDR3, the DNA is TGTGCCAGTACCACCGGACAGGGATTCTACAATGAGCAGTTCTTC. This codes for CASTTGQGFYNEQFF.

This sequence joins TRBV12-5 and TRBJ2-1, with unresolved D. The V end was cut by 1 base, the J end by 8 bases, with 9 bases between. Per the germline V gene, CDR1 is LGHNT and CDR2 is FRNRAP. This CDR3 region has 13 residues. CDR3 sequence: CASGLDTIDEQFF. CDR3 DNA sequence: TGTGCTAGTGGTTTGGACACTATCGATGAGCAGTTCTTC. The full variable domain, completed using reference TRBV12-5 and TRBJ2-1, is DARVTQTPRHKVTEMGQEVTMRCQPILGHNTVFWYRQTMMQGLELLAYFRNRAPLDDSGMPKDRFSAEMPDATLATLKIQPSEPRDSAVYFCASGLDTIDEQFFGPGTRLTVL.

The J gene is TRBJ2-7, the V gene TRBV5-4; D assignment may be TRBD1 or TRBD2 (5 bases each). CDR3 length equals 13 residues. The V and J ends lost 4 bases and 6 bases respectively, with 14 bases between them. CDR1 is SGHNT and CDR2 is YYREEE in the germline V gene (reference sequence). The CDR3 coding sequence is TGTGCCAGCAGCGGCTTTGGGGCGGGCGAGCAGTACTTC. Translated: CASSGFGAGEQYF.

The V call is TRBV28, the J call TRBJ1-5; D perhaps matches TRBD1 (5 bases). This CDR3 has 17 residues. Germline V gene data show CDR1 as MDHEN and CDR2 as SYDVKM. V dropped 5 bases and J dropped 4 bases, with 21 bases sitting between them. As DNA, the CDR3 is TGTGCCAGCAGTCAACCTACCCAGCTGGGGGAGAATCAGCCCCAGCATTTT. It codes for CASSQPTQLGENQPQHF. The entire variable domain, with the rest obtained from reference TRBV28 and TRBJ1-5, is as follows: DVKVTQSSRYLVKRTGEKVFLECVQDMDHENMFWYRQDPGLGLRLIYFSYDVKMKEKGDIPEGYSVSREKKERFSLILESASTNQTSMYLCASSQPTQLGENQPQHFGDGTRLSIL.

The rearrangement joins TRBV5-6 to TRBJ2-7; tentatively, D is TRBD1 (5 bases). Germline V gene lookup returns CDR1 SGHDT and CDR2 YYEEEE. V shed 3 bases and J shed 0 bases, with 10 bases lying between them. The CDR3 extends over 14 amino acids. The CDR3 loop reads CASSWGGPSYEQYF. CDR3 sequence (DNA): TGTGCCAGCAGCTGGGGCGGACCCTCCTACGAGCAGTACTTC. Full variable domain (missing parts from reference TRBV5-6 and TRBJ2-7): DAGVTQSPTHLIKTRGQQVTLRCSPKSGHDTVSWYQQALGQGPQFIFQYYEEEERQRGNFPDRFSGHQFPNYSSELNVNALLLGDSALYLCASSWGGPSYEQYFGPGTRLTVT.

V is TRBV6-6 and J is TRBJ2-7; TRBD1 matches 8 bases. CDR1 is MNHNY and CDR2 is SVGAGI in the germline V gene (reference sequence). Trimming removed 7 bases from V and 3 bases from J; junction bases left unmatched: 14. This CDR3 contains 16 residues. DNA for the CDR3: TGTGCCAGCACCTTACAGGGGGGCTATACTTACTACGAGCAGTACTTC. It is translated as CASTLQGGYTYYEQYF.